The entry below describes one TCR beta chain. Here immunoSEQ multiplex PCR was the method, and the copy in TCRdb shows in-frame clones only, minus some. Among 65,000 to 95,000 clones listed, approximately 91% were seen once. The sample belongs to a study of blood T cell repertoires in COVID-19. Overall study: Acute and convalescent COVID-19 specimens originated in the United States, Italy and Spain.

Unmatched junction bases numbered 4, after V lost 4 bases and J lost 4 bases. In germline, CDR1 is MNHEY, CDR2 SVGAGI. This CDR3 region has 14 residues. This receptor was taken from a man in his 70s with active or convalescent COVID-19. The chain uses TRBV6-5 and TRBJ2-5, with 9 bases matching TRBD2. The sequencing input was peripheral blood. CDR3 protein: CASSLIAGVETQYF. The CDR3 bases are TGTGCCAGCAGTTTAATAGCGGGAGTAGAGACCCAGTACTTC.